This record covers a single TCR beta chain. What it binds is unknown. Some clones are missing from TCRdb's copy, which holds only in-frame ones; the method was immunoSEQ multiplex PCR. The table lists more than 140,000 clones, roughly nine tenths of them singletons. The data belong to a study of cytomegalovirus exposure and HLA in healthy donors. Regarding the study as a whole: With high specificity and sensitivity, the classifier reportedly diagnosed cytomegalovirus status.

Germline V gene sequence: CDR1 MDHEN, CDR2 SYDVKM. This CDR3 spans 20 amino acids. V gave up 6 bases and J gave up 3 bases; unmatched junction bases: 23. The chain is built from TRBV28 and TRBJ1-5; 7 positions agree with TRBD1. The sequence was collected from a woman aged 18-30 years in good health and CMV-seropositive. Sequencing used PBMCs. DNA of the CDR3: TGTGCCAGCAGCCCGGGACAGTGGATGTCCCTACAGCGGTTCAATCAGCCCCAGCATTTT. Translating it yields CASSPGQWMSLQRFNQPQHF.